The 15 T cell receptor beta chains presented below share a single source sample, sequenced in a study of blood T cell repertoires in COVID-19. TCRdb keeps only in-frame clones here, not all; method: immunoSEQ multiplex PCR. The sample holds a few hundred thousand clones; 88% are singletons and the top ten take 1.5% to 2%. Sequencing was carried out using peripheral blood. The receptor set was obtained from a man aged 65 to 85 with acute or convalescent COVID-19.

CDR3 DNA sequence: TGTGCCAGCAGTTTACGCGGTGCTGGGGCCAACGTCCTGACTTTC. Protein product: CASSLRGAGANVLTF. The chain is built from TRBV28 and TRBJ2-6; D remains ambiguous. Trimming stripped 2 bases from V and 2 bases from J, with 7 bases between. Germline CDR1 and CDR2: MDHEN and SYDVKM. The CDR3 spans 15 residues.

As for this clone: A junction end diverges from the germline sequence, so it may reflect a read error. The V gene is TRBV2, the J gene TRBJ2-5; 11 nucleotides line up with TRBD2. The CDR3 runs to 13 residues. From germline, CDR1 is SNHLY and CDR2 FYNNEI. This chain's CDR3 is CASSEAVAGGPNF. CDR3 DNA sequence: TGTGCCAGCAGTGAAGCTGTAGCGGGAGGGCCTAACTTC.

V and J are TRBV4-2 and TRBJ2-1, with 11 bases identical to TRBD2. Germline V gene data show CDR1 as LGHNA and CDR2 as YNFKEQ. V trimming: 0 bases; J trimming: 10 bases; junction bases outside the gene matches: 2. CDR3 length: 14 amino acids. CDR3 region: CASSQDPSGREQFF. The CDR3 nucleotides read TGTGCCAGCAGCCAAGACCCTAGCGGGAGGGAGCAGTTCTTC.

This sequence joins TRBV12-5 and TRBJ1-5; tentatively, D is TRBD1 (5 bases). This CDR3 is 15 amino acids long. V lost 3 bases to trimming and J lost 7 bases, with 16 bases between them. CDR1 is LGHNT and CDR2 is FRNRAP in the germline V gene. In DNA, the CDR3 is TGTGCTAGTGGTTTAGCAGGGTTGGGAATCCAGCCCCAGCATTTT. Translation: CASGLAGLGIQPQHF.

This clone has only one observation. The V gene is TRBV7-2, the J gene TRBJ1-4; 8 nucleotides agree with TRBD1. V shed 5 bases, J shed 8 bases, and the junction held 13 bases outside the gene matches. Germline V gives CDR1 SGHTA, CDR2 FQGNSA. CDR3 length equals 16 residues. This CDR3 reads CASSRGIHRGAEKLFF. The CDR3 nucleotides read TGTGCCAGCAGCCGTGGGATCCACAGGGGGGCAGAAAAACTGTTTTTT. The variable domain in full, completed from reference TRBV7-2 and TRBJ1-4, reads GAGVSQSPSNKVTEKGKDVELRCDPISGHTALYWYRQSLGQGLEFLIYFQGNSAPDKSGLPSDRFSAERTGGSVSTLTIQRTQQEDSAVYLCASSRGIHRGAEKLFFGSGTQLSVL.

This chain connects TRBV7-9 to TRBJ2-1, with D possibly TRBD1 on 5 matching bases. Germline-derived CDR1 and CDR2 are SEHNR and FQNEAQ (reference sequence). The CDR3 is made up of 18 amino acids. The V end lost 4 bases, the J end lost 10 bases, and 29 bases lay between the germline ends. The CDR3 nucleotides are TGTGCCAGCAGCTCCGACCGAAAATGGACACATCGGGCCCGGGAGCAGTTCTTC. This translates into CASSSDRKWTHRAREQFF.

A few counts support this clone. The chain is built from TRBV19 and TRBJ1-1; 7 bases agree with TRBD1. This CDR3 is built from 14 residues. Trimming removed 3 bases from V and 1 base from J; junction bases left unmatched: 2. CDR1 LNHDA and CDR2 SQIVND come from the germline V gene (reference sequence). In nucleotides, the CDR3 is TGTGCCAGTAGTATTCAGGGGGGGAACACTGAAGCTTTCTTT. The encoded protein is CASSIQGGNTEAFF. Full variable domain (missing parts from reference TRBV19 and TRBJ1-1): DGGITQSPKYLFRKEGQNVTLSCEQNLNHDAMYWYRQDPGQGLRLIYYSQIVNDFQKGDIAEGYSVSREKKESFPLTVTSAQKNPTAFYLCASSIQGGNTEAFFGQGTRLTVV.

This clone was seen a single time. CDR3 nucleotides: TGTGCCAGCAGTTCACAGGGGACCGGGGAGCTGTTTTTT. Translated: CASSSQGTGELFF. The chain recombines TRBV27 with TRBJ2-2; TRBD1 matches 7 bases. The junction had 1 base not matched to a gene; V was cut back by 4 bases and J by 5 bases. CDR3 size: 13 residues. CDR1 and CDR2 (germline): MNHEY, SMNVEV (reference sequence).

The chain joins TRBV7-2 to TRBJ1-5; no definite D call. This CDR3 spans 16 amino acids. Trimming took 1 base from V and 0 from J, leaving 10 bases between them. Germline values: CDR1 SGHTA, CDR2 FQGNSA. The CDR3 here is CASSLGGVFSNQPQHF. The CDR3 DNA reads TGTGCCAGCAGCTTAGGAGGTGTATTTAGCAATCAGCCCCAGCATTTT.

The chain recombines TRBV7-3 with TRBJ1-1; D is perhaps TRBD1 (6 bases). This CDR3 has 14 amino acids. Germline CDR1 and CDR2: SGHTA and FQGTGA. V lost 5 bases and J 4 bases, leaving 14 bases between the germline ends. The CDR3 spells CASSPNSGATEAFF. CDR3 nucleotides: TGTGCCAGCAGCCCGAATTCAGGGGCCACTGAAGCTTTCTTT.

The genes are TRBV11-2 and TRBJ1-2, with 9 bases lining up with TRBD1. The ends lost 1 base at V and 6 bases at J; junction bases unmatched: 9. This CDR3 contains 16 residues. Germline values: CDR1 SGHAT, CDR2 FQNNGV. The CDR3 nucleotides read TGTGCCAGCAGCTTAGCTCCGGGACAGGGAATGGATGGCTACACCTTC. Encoded protein: CASSLAPGQGMDGYTF.

V is TRBV20-1 and J is TRBJ2-7; 7 positions agree with TRBD2. The J segment lost 6 bases and the V segment lost 3 bases, leaving 8 bases of the junction unmatched. CDR1 is DFQATT and CDR2 is SNEGSKA in the germline V gene (reference sequence). The CDR3 has 13 amino acids. The CDR3 loop is CSASPGLEREQYF. The CDR3 DNA sequence: TGCAGTGCTAGTCCCGGACTAGAACGCGAGCAGTACTTC.

The CDR3 nucleotides are TGTGCCAGTAGTATAGTGGGCAGGGGAGTCAATGAGCAGTTCTTC. This translates into CASSIVGRGVNEQFF. J is TRBJ2-1 and V is TRBV19, with a tentative D call TRBD1 (6 bases). CDR3 length: 15 residues. Trimming took 1 base from V and 6 from J, leaving 13 bases between them. The germline V gene encodes CDR1 LNHDA and CDR2 SQIVND (reference sequence).

The chain recombines TRBV7-6 with TRBJ2-2; TRBD2 agrees at 7 bases. From germline, CDR1 is SGHVS and CDR2 FNYEAQ. CDR3 length: 15 amino acids. V lost 4 bases and J lost 5; bases outside the gene matches: 7. The DNA of the CDR3 is TGTGCCAGCAGCTCGGCGGGACTACGGACCGGGGAGCTGTTTTTT. It yields the protein CASSSAGLRTGELFF. Complete variable domain (other parts from reference TRBV7-6 and TRBJ2-2): GAGVSQSPRYKVTKRGQDVALRCDPISGHVSLYWYRQALGQGPEFLTYFNYEAQQDKSGLPNDRFSAERPEGSISTLTIQRTEQRDSAMYRCASSSAGLRTGELFFGEGSRLTVL.

The gene calls are TRBV5-4 and TRBJ2-6, with no clear D. V was shortened by 3 bases and J by 2 bases, with 15 bases between the two germline ends. CDR3 size: 17 residues. Germline V lookup: CDR1 SGHNT, CDR2 YYREEE (reference sequence). DNA of the CDR3: TGTGCCAGCAGCTCCCAACCGAGGAGAACTGGGGCCAACGTCCTGACTTTC. It translates to CASSSQPRRTGANVLTF.